A selection of T cell receptor beta chains follows, all from one sample in a study of CD8+CD57+ T cells in acquired aplastic anemia. MiXCR, applied by TCRdb to the reads, yields one record per CDR3 protein. The sample contains some 190,000 distinct CDR3 sequences, approximately 49% of which appear only once. The sample consisted of sorted CD4+, CD8+, or CD8+CD57+ T cells (not recorded which) from PBMCs. The source of these receptors is a human donor in good health. Each CDR3 is given with its conserved first and last residue. Each record gives: V gene, clone size, D gene, J gene, CDR3 DNA, CDR3 protein. A D gene is named only where the DNA matches it firmly. A row's size may be missing; if present it is once, few, many or a size class.

TRBV11-1	once	NA	TRBJ2-1	TGTGCCAGCAGCCAGGACTGGAACTACAATGAGCAGTTCTTC	CASSQDWNYNEQFF
TRBV10-3	NA	NA	TRBJ2-3	TGTGCCATCGGGATAGCTACAGATACGCAGTATTTT	CAIGIATDTQYF
TRBV24-1	NA	TRBD2	TRBJ2-7	TGTGCCACCAGGACTAGCGGGAGGCGCTACGAGCAGTACTTC	CATRTSGRRYEQYF
TRBV15	NA	NA	TRBJ2-3	TGTGCCACCAGCAGAGGGACAGAAAGCACAGATACGCAGTATTTT	CATSRGTESTDTQYF
TRBV11-2	NA	TRBD2	TRBJ2-3	TGTGCCAGCAGCTCCGGGACTAGCGGGAGGGGCCCACATTTT	CASSSGTSGRGPHF
TRBV15	NA	TRBD2	TRBJ2-3	TGTGCCACCAGCAGTGACCTAGCGGGAAGCACAGATACGCAGTATTTT	CATSSDLAGSTDTQYF
TRBV5-1	once	TRBD2	TRBJ2-5	TGCGCCAGCAGCCAGACTAGCGGGGGAAACCAAGAGACCCAGTACTTC	CASSQTSGGNQETQYF
TRBV5-1	NA	NA	TRBJ2-5	TGCGCCAGCAGCTTGGGGAGGCGGGAGACCCAGTACTTC	CASSLGRRETQYF
TRBV4-1	few	NA	TRBJ1-4	TGCGCCAGCAGCCAGACAGGTCTAGGGGGAGGTAATGAAAAACTGTTTTTT	CASSQTGLGGGNEKLFF
TRBV25-1	NA	NA	TRBJ2-3	TGTGCCAGCAGTGAATATTCGGCGCCCACAGATACGCAGTATTTT	CASSEYSAPTDTQYF